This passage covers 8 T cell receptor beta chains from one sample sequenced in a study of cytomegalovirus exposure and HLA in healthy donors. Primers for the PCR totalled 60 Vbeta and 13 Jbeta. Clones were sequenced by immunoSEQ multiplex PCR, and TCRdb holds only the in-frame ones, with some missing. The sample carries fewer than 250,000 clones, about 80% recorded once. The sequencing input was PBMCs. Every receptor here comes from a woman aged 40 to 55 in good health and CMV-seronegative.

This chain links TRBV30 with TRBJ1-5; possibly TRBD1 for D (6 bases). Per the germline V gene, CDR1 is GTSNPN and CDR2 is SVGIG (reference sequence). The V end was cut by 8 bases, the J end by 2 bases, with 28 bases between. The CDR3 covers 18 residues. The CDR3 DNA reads TGTGCCCGCTACTTACAGGGAAATCGAGATGTCGGCAATCAGCCCCAGCATTTT. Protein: CARYLQGNRDVGNQPQHF.

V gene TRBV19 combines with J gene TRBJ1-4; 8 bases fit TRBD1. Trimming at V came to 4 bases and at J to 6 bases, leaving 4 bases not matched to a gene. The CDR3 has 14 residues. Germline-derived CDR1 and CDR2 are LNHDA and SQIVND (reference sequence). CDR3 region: CASSKDRAYEKLFF. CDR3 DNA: TGTGCCAGTAGTAAGGACAGGGCGTATGAAAAACTGTTTTTT.

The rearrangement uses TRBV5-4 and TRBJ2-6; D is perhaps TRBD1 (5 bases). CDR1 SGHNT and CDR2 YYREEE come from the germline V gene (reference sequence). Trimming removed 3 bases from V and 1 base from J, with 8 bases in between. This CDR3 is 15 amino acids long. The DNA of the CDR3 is TGTGCCAGCAGCTACCACAGGTCTGGGGCCAACGTCCTGACTTTC. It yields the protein CASSYHRSGANVLTF. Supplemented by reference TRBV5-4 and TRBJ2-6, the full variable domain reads ETGVTQSPTHLIKTRGQQVTLRCSSQSGHNTVSWYQQALGQGPQFIFQYYREEENGRGNFPPRFSGLQFPNYSSELNVNALELDDSALYLCASSYHRSGANVLTFGAGSRLTVL.

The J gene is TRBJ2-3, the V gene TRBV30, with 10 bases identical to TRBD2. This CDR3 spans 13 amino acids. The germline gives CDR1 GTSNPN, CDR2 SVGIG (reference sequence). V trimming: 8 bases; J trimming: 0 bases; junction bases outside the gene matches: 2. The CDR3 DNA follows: TGTGCCAGAGCGGGAGGGAGCACAGATACGCAGTATTTT. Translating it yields CARAGGSTDTQYF.

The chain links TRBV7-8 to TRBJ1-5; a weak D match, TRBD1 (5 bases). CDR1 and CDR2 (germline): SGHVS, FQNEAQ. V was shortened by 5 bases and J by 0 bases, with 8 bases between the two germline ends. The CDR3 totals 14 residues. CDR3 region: CASSGALSNQPQHF. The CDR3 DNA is TGTGCCAGCAGCGGGGCTCTTAGCAATCAGCCCCAGCATTTT.

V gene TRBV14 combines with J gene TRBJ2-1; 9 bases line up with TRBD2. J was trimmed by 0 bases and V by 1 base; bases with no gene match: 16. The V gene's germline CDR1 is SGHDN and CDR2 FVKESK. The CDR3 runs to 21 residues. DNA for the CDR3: TGTGCCAGCAGCCAAGCCGGCGCTAGCGGGACATTGATGAGCTCCTACAATGAGCAGTTCTTC. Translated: CASSQAGASGTLMSSYNEQFF. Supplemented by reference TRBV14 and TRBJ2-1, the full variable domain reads EAGVTQFPSHSVIEKGQTVTLRCDPISGHDNLYWYRRVMGKEIKFLLHFVKESKQDESGMPNNRFLAERTGGTYSTLKVQPAELEDSGVYFCASSQAGASGTLMSSYNEQFFGPGTRLTVL.

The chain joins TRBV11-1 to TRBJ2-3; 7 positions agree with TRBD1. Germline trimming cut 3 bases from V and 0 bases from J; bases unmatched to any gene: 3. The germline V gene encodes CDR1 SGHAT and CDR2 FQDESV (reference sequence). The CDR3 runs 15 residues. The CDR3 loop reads CASSLLQGSTDTQYF. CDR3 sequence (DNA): TGTGCCAGCAGCTTGTTACAGGGGAGCACAGATACGCAGTATTTT.

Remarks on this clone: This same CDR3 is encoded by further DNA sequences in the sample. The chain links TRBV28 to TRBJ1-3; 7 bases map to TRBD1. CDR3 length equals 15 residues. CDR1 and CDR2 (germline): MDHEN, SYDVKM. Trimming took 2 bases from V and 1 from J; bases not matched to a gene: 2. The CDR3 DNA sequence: TGTGCCAGCAGTTTAATGACAGGGTCTGGAAACACCATATATTTT. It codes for CASSLMTGSGNTIYF.